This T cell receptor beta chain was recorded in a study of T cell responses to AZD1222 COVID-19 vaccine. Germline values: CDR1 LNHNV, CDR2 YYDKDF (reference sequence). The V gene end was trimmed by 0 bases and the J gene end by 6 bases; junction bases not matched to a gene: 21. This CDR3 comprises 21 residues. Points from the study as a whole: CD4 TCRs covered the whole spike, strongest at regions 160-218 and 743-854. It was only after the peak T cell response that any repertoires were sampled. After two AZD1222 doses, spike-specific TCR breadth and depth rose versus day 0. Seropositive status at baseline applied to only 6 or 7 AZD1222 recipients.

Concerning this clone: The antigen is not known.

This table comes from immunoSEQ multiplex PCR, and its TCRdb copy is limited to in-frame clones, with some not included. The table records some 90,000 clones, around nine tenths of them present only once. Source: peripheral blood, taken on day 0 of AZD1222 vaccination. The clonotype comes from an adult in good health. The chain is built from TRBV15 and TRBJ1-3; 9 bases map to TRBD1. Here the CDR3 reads CATSRDSVSGTGNDALNTIYF. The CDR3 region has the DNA TGTGCCACCAGCAGAGATTCTGTCAGTGGGACAGGGAACGACGCACTAAACACCATATATTTT.